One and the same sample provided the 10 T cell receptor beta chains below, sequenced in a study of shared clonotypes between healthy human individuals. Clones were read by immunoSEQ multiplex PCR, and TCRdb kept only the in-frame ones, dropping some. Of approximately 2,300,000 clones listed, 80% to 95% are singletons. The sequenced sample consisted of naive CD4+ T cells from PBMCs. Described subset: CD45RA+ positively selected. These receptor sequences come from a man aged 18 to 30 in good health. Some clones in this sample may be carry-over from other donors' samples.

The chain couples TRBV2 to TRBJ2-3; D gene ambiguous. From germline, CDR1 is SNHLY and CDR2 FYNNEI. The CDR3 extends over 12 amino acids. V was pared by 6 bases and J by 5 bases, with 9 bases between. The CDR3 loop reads CASSSLRDTQYF. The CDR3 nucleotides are TGTGCCAGCAGCTCATTACGAGATACGCAGTATTTT.

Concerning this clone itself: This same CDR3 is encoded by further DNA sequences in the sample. In nucleotides, the CDR3 is TGTGCCAGCTCACCGGGACTAGCGGGACCCGATACGCAGTATTTT. Encoded protein: CASSPGLAGPDTQYF. V gene TRBV18 combines with J gene TRBJ2-3; 13 bases are a match to TRBD2. Unmatched junction bases numbered 3, after V lost 3 bases and J lost 6 bases. The CDR3 contains 15 residues. Germline assignment: CDR1 KGHSH and CDR2 LQKENI.

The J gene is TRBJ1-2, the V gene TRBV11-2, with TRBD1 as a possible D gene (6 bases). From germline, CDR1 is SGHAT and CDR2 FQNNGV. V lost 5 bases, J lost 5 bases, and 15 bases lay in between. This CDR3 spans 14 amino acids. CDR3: CASSGQTGRYGYTF. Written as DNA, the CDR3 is TGTGCCAGCAGCGGTCAGACAGGAAGGTATGGCTACACCTTC.

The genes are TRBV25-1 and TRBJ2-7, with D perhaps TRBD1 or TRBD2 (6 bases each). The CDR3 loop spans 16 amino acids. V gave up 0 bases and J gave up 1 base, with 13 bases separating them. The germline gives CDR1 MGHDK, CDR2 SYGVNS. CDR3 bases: TGTGCCAGCAGTGAATATCCTCAGGGGAGGTCCTACGAGCAGTACTTC. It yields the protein CASSEYPQGRSYEQYF.

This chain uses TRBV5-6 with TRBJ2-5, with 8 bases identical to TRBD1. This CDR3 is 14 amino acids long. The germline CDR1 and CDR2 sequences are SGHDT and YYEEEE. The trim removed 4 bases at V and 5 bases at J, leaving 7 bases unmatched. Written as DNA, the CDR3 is TGTGCCAGCAGCACGATACAGGGGGGCGAGACCCAGTACTTC. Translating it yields CASSTIQGGETQYF.

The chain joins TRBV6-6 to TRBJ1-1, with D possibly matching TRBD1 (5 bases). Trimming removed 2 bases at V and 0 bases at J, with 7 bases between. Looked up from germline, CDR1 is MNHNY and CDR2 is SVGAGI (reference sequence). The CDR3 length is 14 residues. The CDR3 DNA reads TGTGCCAGCAGTTACAGGGGTATGAACACTGAAGCTTTCTTT. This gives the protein CASSYRGMNTEAFF.

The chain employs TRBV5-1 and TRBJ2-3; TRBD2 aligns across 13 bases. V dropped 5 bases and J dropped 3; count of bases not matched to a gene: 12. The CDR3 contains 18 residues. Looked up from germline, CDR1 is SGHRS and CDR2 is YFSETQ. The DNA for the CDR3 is TGCGCCAGCAGTCCCCGGACTAGCGGGAGCACCGGGACAGATACGCAGTATTTT. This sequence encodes CASSPRTSGSTGTDTQYF. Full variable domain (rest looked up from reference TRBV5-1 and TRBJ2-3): KAGVTQTPRYLIKTRGQQVTLSCSPISGHRSVSWYQQTPGQGLQFLFEYFSETQRNKGNFPGRFSGRQFSNSRSEMNVSTLELGDSALYLCASSPRTSGSTGTDTQYFGPGTRLTVL.

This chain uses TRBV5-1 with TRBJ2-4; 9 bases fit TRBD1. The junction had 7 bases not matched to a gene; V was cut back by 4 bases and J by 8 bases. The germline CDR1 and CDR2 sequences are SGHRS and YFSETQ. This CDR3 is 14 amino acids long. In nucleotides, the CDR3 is TGCGCCAGCAGCACGGGACAGGGTAATTACATTCAGTACTTC. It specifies CASSTGQGNYIQYF.

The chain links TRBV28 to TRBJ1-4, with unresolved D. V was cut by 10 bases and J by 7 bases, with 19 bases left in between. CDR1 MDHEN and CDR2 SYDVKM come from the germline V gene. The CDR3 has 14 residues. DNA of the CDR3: TGTGCCATCAATAGGTCGTCCCTGGGTGAAAAACTGTTTTTT. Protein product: CAINRSSLGEKLFF.

The CDR3 bases are TGTGCCAGCAGCCGGGGTTCCCAGAGGGGAAACACCATATATTTT. Its translation: CASSRGSQRGNTIYF. The chain links TRBV7-9 to TRBJ1-3; D gene ambiguous. V lost 5 bases and J lost 4, with 15 bases in between. The CDR3 is made up of 15 amino acids. Germline lookup yields CDR1 SEHNR and CDR2 FQNEAQ (reference sequence). The variable domain in full, completed from reference TRBV7-9 and TRBJ1-3, reads DTGVSQNPRHKITKRGQNVTFRCDPISEHNRLYWYRQTLGQGPEFLTYFQNEAQLEKSRLLSDRFSAERPKGSFSTLEIQRTEQGDSAMYLCASSRGSQRGNTIYFGEGSWLTVV.